Shown below are 16 T cell receptor beta chains from a single sample sequenced in a study of cytomegalovirus exposure and HLA in healthy donors (dated by TCRdb to between 2016 and 2019). The library was generated by the immunoSEQ multiplex PCR assay. A mixture of 60 forward primers for TCR Vbeta segments and 13 reverse primers for TCR Jbeta segments was used in the multiplex PCR. Imported from immuneACCESS, the table was reduced by TCRdb to in-frame sequences with V and J called. These copies leave out some clones; in studies compared against another copy, an unresolved V gene accounts for under half, and the cause of the remainder is not known. The sample yields some 140,000 clones; around 72% were counted once. 3.5% to 5% of the sample is in the top ten clones. The specimen sequenced was PBMCs. The receptor set was obtained from a man aged 18 to 30 in good health and CMV-seropositive.

The CDR3 DNA reads TGTGCCAGCAGCAAAGGGGACAATCCCTGTGTCACTGAAGCTTTCTTT. Its translation is CASSKGDNPCVTEAFF. V usage is TRBV21-1 and J usage is TRBJ1-1; TRBD1, the table's D call, was not compared with the DNA. TRBV21-1 is classified as a pseudogene. The CDR3 runs 16 residues.

In its sample, this clone was seen a few times. CDR3 bases: TGCGCCAGCAGCCAAGACCCTCGGGGGGAGCAGTACTTC. This sequence encodes CASSQDPRGEQYF. The genes are TRBV4-3 and TRBJ2-7; D is possibly TRBD2 (6 bases). The CDR3 is 13 amino acids. Germline V gene data show CDR1 as LGHNA and CDR2 as YSLEER. Trimming stripped 0 bases from V and 7 bases from J, with 10 bases between.

J is TRBJ1-5 and V is TRBV4-1; D is unresolved. The germline gives CDR1 MGHRA, CDR2 YSYEKL. The V gene lost 5 bases and the J gene lost 3 bases, with 14 bases spanning the gap. The CDR3 runs 15 residues. This chain's CDR3 is CASSSRGGDNQPQHF. The CDR3 nucleotides read TGCGCCAGCAGCTCCCGGGGAGGCGACAATCAGCCCCAGCATTTT.

The rearrangement links TRBV29-1 to TRBJ2-5; 9 positions match TRBD1. The J call may be incorrect, as the DNA end agrees better with TRBJ2-7. Germline CDR1 is SQVTM and CDR2 is ANQGSEA. The CDR3 covers 13 residues. The CDR3 here is CSCRQGGSYEQYF. DNA of the CDR3: TGCAGCTGCCGACAGGGGGGCTCCTACGAGCAGTACTTC.

This clone has just one count. The chain couples TRBV4-3 to TRBJ2-1; D ambiguous. The germline gives CDR1 LGHNA, CDR2 YSLEER. The V gene lost 3 bases and the J gene lost 0 bases, with 12 bases spanning the gap. The CDR3 loop spans 16 amino acids. The CDR3 DNA is TGCGCCAGCAGCCATGATCTTAGGAGCTCCTACAATGAGCAGTTCTTC. Amino acid sequence: CASSHDLRSSYNEQFF.

DNA for the CDR3: TGTGCCAGCAGCCATTTTTCCAGGGAGGACACTGAAGCTTTCTTT. Its translation is CASSHFSREDTEAFF. The V and J genes are TRBV11-2 and TRBJ1-1; a possible D gene is TRBD1 (5 bases). V dropped 5 bases and J dropped 3 bases, with 16 bases sitting between them. Germline lookup yields CDR1 SGHAT and CDR2 FQNNGV. The length of the CDR3 is 15 residues. Combining the CDR3 with reference TRBV11-2 and TRBJ1-1 gives the whole variable domain EAGVAQSPRYKIIEKRQSVAFWCNPISGHATLYWYQQILGQGPKLLIQFQNNGVVDDSQLPKDRFSAERLKGVDSTLKIQPAKLEDSAVYLCASSHFSREDTEAFFGQGTRLTVV.

This clone has just one count. The chain combines TRBV30 with TRBJ2-5, with 7 nucleotides matching TRBD1. Matching the DNA end better, TRBJ2-7 makes the J call doubtful. The length of the CDR3 is 13 residues. CDR1 and CDR2 (germline): GTSNPN, SVGIG (reference sequence). The CDR3 nucleotides read TGTGCCTGGAGCTATACAGGGGCCCACGAGCAGTACTTC. Translation: CAWSYTGAHEQYF.

V usage is TRBV27 and J usage is TRBJ1-5; 8 positions match TRBD1. Germline CDR1 MNHEY, CDR2 SMNVEV (reference sequence). The J segment lost 0 bases and the V segment lost 7 bases, leaving 14 bases of the junction unmatched. This CDR3 is 18 amino acids long. The CDR3 sequence is CASIPDRDEPYSNQPQHF. CDR3 DNA sequence: TGTGCCAGCATCCCGGACAGGGACGAACCTTATAGCAATCAGCCCCAGCATTTT.

The chain uses TRBV10-3 and TRBJ2-1; 7 positions agree with TRBD1. Trimming cost V 4 bases and J 5 bases; bases outside gene matches: 2. This CDR3 comprises 13 residues. Germline V gene sequence: CDR1 ENHRY, CDR2 SYGVKD. CDR3 residues: CAISVTGNNEQFF. The CDR3 nucleotides read TGTGCCATCAGTGTGACAGGGAACAATGAGCAGTTCTTC.

This chain joins TRBV11-2 and TRBJ1-2; TRBD1 aligns across 9 bases. With V trimmed by 5 bases and J by 8 bases, 9 bases remained unmatched. The CDR3 consists of 14 residues. The germline CDR1 and CDR2 sequences are SGHAT and FQNNGV. CDR3 protein: CASSLRYRGQGYTF. DNA for the CDR3: TGTGCCAGCAGCCTCCGGTACAGGGGGCAAGGCTACACCTTC.

Here the CDR3 DNA reads TGTGCCAGCAGCTTAGGTCGGGTGGACTATGGCTACACCTTC. Protein sequence: CASSLGRVDYGYTF. V usage is TRBV7-9 and J usage is TRBJ1-2; no clear D gene. From germline, CDR1 is SEHNR and CDR2 FQNEAQ (reference sequence). Trimming left V 1 base short and J 3 bases short, with 9 bases between. The CDR3 length is 14 residues.

This clone turned up a few times. The chain carries TRBV10-2 and TRBJ1-4; TRBD1 matches at 7 bases. Trimming cost V 6 bases and J 7 bases; bases outside gene matches: 11. Germline CDR1 is WSHSY and CDR2 is SAAADI. The CDR3 spans 15 residues. The CDR3 DNA reads as TGCGCCAGCAGACGCGACAGGGCGCGAAGTGAAAAACTGTTTTTT. It is translated as CASRRDRARSEKLFF.

The chain has TRBV29-1 and TRBJ1-1, with 9 bases aligning to TRBD1. The CDR3 loop spans 12 amino acids. V shed 7 bases, J shed 7 bases, and the junction held 7 bases outside the gene matches. Germline V gives CDR1 SQVTM, CDR2 ANQGSEA. CDR3 DNA: TGCAGCGACAAGGGACAGGGAAGTGAAGCTTTCTTT. Translating gives CSDKGQGSEAFF.

The gene calls are TRBV10-3 and TRBJ2-7; D is perhaps TRBD2 (5 bases). Between the trimmed V and J ends, which lost 3 bases and 3 bases, there was a span of 12 bases. This CDR3 contains 14 residues. Per the germline V gene, CDR1 is ENHRY and CDR2 is SYGVKD. CDR3 loop: CAISEATKGYEQYF. The CDR3 region has the DNA TGTGCCATCAGTGAAGCGACTAAGGGCTACGAGCAGTACTTC.

This clone was observed a few times. The chain carries TRBV7-2 and TRBJ2-1; D is uncertain. The CDR3 length is 14 residues. Looked up from germline, CDR1 is SGHTA and CDR2 is FQGNSA. With 1 base removed from V and 3 bases from J, the gap between germline ends came to 7 bases. The CDR3 bases are TGTGCCAGCAGCTTAGTCCCGGTCTACAATGAGCAGTTCTTC. It yields the protein CASSLVPVYNEQFF. Filled out from reference TRBV7-2 and TRBJ2-1, the complete variable domain reads GAGVSQSPSNKVTEKGKDVELRCDPISGHTALYWYRQSLGQGLEFLIYFQGNSAPDKSGLPSDRFSAERTGGSVSTLTIQRTQQEDSAVYLCASSLVPVYNEQFFGPGTRLTVL.

The rearrangement joins TRBV11-1 to TRBJ1-1; a possible D gene is TRBD1 (5 bases). The CDR3 consists of 13 residues. Germline V gene data show CDR1 as SGHAT and CDR2 as FQDESV (reference sequence). V gave up 5 bases and J gave up 5 bases, with 12 bases separating them. The chain's CDR3 is CASSPLKGTEAFF. The CDR3 DNA is TGTGCCAGCAGCCCACTTAAGGGGACTGAAGCTTTCTTT.